These T cell receptor beta chains were read from a single sample in a study of T cell responses to AZD1222 COVID-19 vaccine. Sequencing used immunoSEQ multiplex PCR; TCRdb keeps in-frame clones, though not all of them. Of around 190,000 clones in the sample, 80% to 90% were seen once. This specimen consisted of peripheral blood, obtained 28 days after the second AZD1222 dose. The receptors originated from an adult who received the AZD1222 COVID-19 vaccine. Each CDR3 is given with its conserved first and last residue. D genes are given only for firm matches. Rows give clone size only sometimes, using once, few, many, or a class for an expanded clone.

clone_size: .
v_call: TRBV6-6
d_call: .
j_call: TRBJ2-5
cdr3_nt: TGTGCCAGCAGTTTTGATGAGGCGGAATTTCAAGAGACCCAGTACTTC
cdr3_aa: CASSFDEAEFQETQYF

clone_size: .
v_call: TRBV6-5
d_call: TRBD1
j_call: TRBJ1-1
cdr3_nt: TGTGCCAGCAGTACGGGACAGGTGAGAGAGGCTTTCTTT
cdr3_aa: CASSTGQVREAFF

clone_size: .
v_call: TRBV28
d_call: TRBD2
j_call: TRBJ2-5
cdr3_nt: TGTGCCAGCAGTTTTCTAGCGGGGGCAGGCCAGTACTTC
cdr3_aa: CASSFLAGAGQYF

clone_size: .
v_call: TRBV6-1
d_call: .
j_call: TRBJ1-2
cdr3_nt: TGTGCCAGCAGTGAAGCCAGGGTCGGCTACACCTTC
cdr3_aa: CASSEARVGYTF

clone_size: .
v_call: TRBV29-1
d_call: .
j_call: TRBJ2-1
cdr3_nt: TGCAGCGTAGGCCGGGGGACGTACAATGAGCAGTTCTTC
cdr3_aa: CSVGRGTYNEQFF

clone_size: .
v_call: TRBV5-8
d_call: TRBD1
j_call: TRBJ1-2
cdr3_nt: TGTGCCAGCAGCTTCGGACAGGCGTTCTATGGCTACACCTTC
cdr3_aa: CASSFGQAFYGYTF

clone_size: once
v_call: TRBV5-4
d_call: .
j_call: TRBJ2-1
cdr3_nt: TGTGCCAGCAGCTTGGTCGGGGGAATCGGTTTAGGGACCAATGAGCAGTTCTTC
cdr3_aa: CASSLVGGIGLGTNEQFF

clone_size: .
v_call: TRBV6-1
d_call: .
j_call: TRBJ1-2
cdr3_nt: TGTGCCAGCAGTGAAGGGCCAGGGTACAACTATGGCTACACCTTC
cdr3_aa: CASSEGPGYNYGYTF

clone_size: few
v_call: TRBV27
d_call: .
j_call: TRBJ1-4
cdr3_nt: TGTGCCAGCAGTTTATCGACCAGGCAGGGCAAAAAACTGTTTTTT
cdr3_aa: CASSLSTRQGKKLFF

clone_size: .
v_call: TRBV4-3
d_call: .
j_call: TRBJ2-1
cdr3_nt: TGCGCCAGCAGCCGGTCTAGGGAGCAGTTCTTC
cdr3_aa: CASSRSREQFF

clone_size: once
v_call: TRBV5-1
d_call: TRBD1
j_call: TRBJ1-2
cdr3_nt: TGCGCCAGCAGCGCCCGACAGGGGGCGCTTATCTATGGCTACACCTTC
cdr3_aa: CASSARQGALIYGYTF